The 15 T cell receptor beta chains listed next were all sequenced from one sample in a study of OX40 agonist ivuxolimab in advanced cancers. Measured with immunoSEQ multiplex PCR; TCRdb has only the in-frame clones, and not every one. The repertoire holds under 25,000 clones, with roughly 78% as singletons. The specimen was CD4+ or CD8+ T cells sorted from blood, collected in a trial of the OX40 agonist ivuxolimab. These receptors were taken from an adult with an advanced solid tumor such as melanoma, head and neck, liver or kidney cancer.

The V gene is TRBV7-9, the J gene TRBJ2-5; weak D call: TRBD2 (5 bases). Germline-derived CDR1 and CDR2 are SEHNR and FQNEAQ (reference sequence). The CDR3 has 13 residues. Trimming removed 6 bases at V and 3 bases at J, with 11 bases between. The CDR3 DNA reads as TGTGCCAGCAGGTCTGGACTGGAAGAGACCCAGTACTTC. Encoded protein: CASRSGLEETQYF.

The chain carries TRBV19 and TRBJ1-4; 9 positions match TRBD1. The CDR3 is made up of 14 amino acids. Germline V gene lookup returns CDR1 LNHDA and CDR2 SQIVND (reference sequence). V lost 4 bases to trimming and J lost 8 bases; unmatched junction nucleotides: 5. CDR3 nucleotides: TGTGCCAGTAGTACCGGGACAGGGATGGAAAAACTGTTTTTT. Protein: CASSTGTGMEKLFF.

The rearrangement uses TRBV2 and TRBJ2-3, with 14 nucleotides matching TRBD2. The length of the CDR3 is 15 residues. Germline V gene sequence: CDR1 SNHLY, CDR2 FYNNEI. The ends lost 3 bases at V and 5 bases at J; junction bases unmatched: 1. The CDR3 sequence is CASSETSGGEDTQYF. The CDR3, as DNA: TGTGCCAGCAGTGAGACTAGCGGGGGGGAAGATACGCAGTATTTT.

The chain uses TRBV13 and TRBJ2-1, with no clear D. The CDR3 is 12 amino acids. CDR1 PRHDT and CDR2 FYEKMQ come from the germline V gene (reference sequence). Trimming removed 5 bases from V and 9 bases from J, with 11 bases in between. The CDR3 spells CASSPQRSEQFF. For the CDR3, the DNA is TGTGCCAGCAGCCCCCAGCGCAGTGAGCAGTTCTTC.

This clone has only a few counts. The gene calls are TRBV7-3 and TRBJ2-7, with D uncertain. CDR1 is SGHTA, CDR2 FQGTGA, per germline. Trimming shortened V by 5 bases and J by 3 bases, and 11 bases separated the two germline ends. The CDR3 is 13 amino acids. The CDR3 protein is CASSKGPNYEQYF. Written as DNA, the CDR3 is TGTGCCAGCAGCAAGGGCCCAAACTACGAGCAGTACTTC.

The chain recombines TRBV10-3 with TRBJ2-1; 10 bases are shared with TRBD2. J lost 4 bases, V lost 6 bases, and 6 bases had no gene match. This CDR3 comprises 15 residues. Germline-derived CDR1 and CDR2 are ENHRY and SYGVKD. CDR3 nucleotides: TGTGCCATCAGCTTGACTAGCGGGCAATACAATGAGCAGTTCTTC. This codes for CAISLTSGQYNEQFF.

Within the sample, this clone is medium-sized (0.01 to 0.1%). V is TRBV28 and J is TRBJ1-1; 10 nucleotides match TRBD1. V shed 5 bases and J 1 base; nucleotides not matched to a gene: 13. In germline, CDR1 is MDHEN, CDR2 SYDVKM. The CDR3 sequence is 18 residues long. CDR3 DNA sequence: TGTGCCAGCAGTACTCACCCCGTGACAGGGGGCGCGAACACTGAAGCTTTCTTT. Its protein product is CASSTHPVTGGANTEAFF.

CDR3 in DNA: TGTGCCAGCCTAACAGGGGCGACTGAAGCTTTCTTT. This translates into CASLTGATEAFF. V is TRBV2 and J is TRBJ1-1, with TRBD1 matching over 7 bases. V lost 8 bases, J lost 5 bases, and 5 bases stayed unmatched. The CDR3 spans 12 residues. The germline V gene has CDR1 SNHLY and CDR2 FYNNEI.

The chain joins TRBV7-8 to TRBJ1-1; weak D call: TRBD1 (5 bases). V lost 5 bases and J 2 bases, leaving 12 bases between the germline ends. The CDR3 is 14 amino acids. Germline loops: CDR1 SGHVS, CDR2 FQNEAQ. Here the CDR3 DNA reads TGTGCCAGCAGCATGTTACAGGTAAACACTGAAGCTTTCTTT. It specifies CASSMLQVNTEAFF.

This clone was detected a few times. The chain links TRBV11-2 to TRBJ1-4; maybe TRBD1 (6 bases). The CDR3 totals 14 residues. V was trimmed by 5 bases and J by 3 bases, leaving 10 bases between them. Germline V gene data show CDR1 as SGHAT and CDR2 as FQNNGV. The CDR3 nucleotides are TGTGCCAGCAGCCCAGGGGCCTCTAATGAAAAACTGTTTTTT. Amino acids: CASSPGASNEKLFF.

The chain is built from TRBV5-4 and TRBJ2-5, with D unresolved. The J call may be wrong; the DNA end is better matched by TRBJ2-7. This CDR3 comprises 13 residues. From germline, CDR1 is SGHNT and CDR2 YYREEE (reference sequence). CDR3 DNA: TGTGCCAGCAGCACTGGAAAGGACTACGAGCAGTACTTC. It is translated as CASSTGKDYEQYF.

This clone was seen a few times. The J gene is TRBJ2-1, the V gene TRBV27; D uncertain. The CDR3 has 14 residues. V lost 5 bases to trimming and J lost 9 bases, with 17 bases between them. The germline V gene encodes CDR1 MNHEY and CDR2 SMNVEV (reference sequence). The DNA of the CDR3 is TGTGCCAGCAGTCCCACTTCTACTGCGCCTGAGCAGTTCTTC. Amino acids: CASSPTSTAPEQFF.

The chain links TRBV28 to TRBJ2-2; 10 positions agree with TRBD1. Germline V gene lookup returns CDR1 MDHEN and CDR2 SYDVKM. The CDR3 covers 16 residues. The V gene end was trimmed by 7 bases and the J gene end by 5 bases; junction bases not matched to a gene: 10. The CDR3 nucleotides read TGTGCCAGCACTCTAGGGGGACAGGGGCCAACCGGGGAGCTGTTTTTT. Protein: CASTLGGQGPTGELFF.

This chain uses TRBV7-6 with TRBJ1-4; TRBD1 aligns across 10 bases. Trimming removed 6 bases from V and 2 bases from J; junction bases left unmatched: 6. There are 16 residues in the CDR3. The V gene's germline CDR1 is SGHVS and CDR2 FNYEAQ. The CDR3 DNA follows: TGTGCCAGCAGTCCAGACAGGGGGCAGACTAATGAAAAACTGTTTTTT. Its protein is CASSPDRGQTNEKLFF.

The chain uses TRBV6-5 and TRBJ1-6; the match to TRBD1 covers 9 bases. V shed 4 bases and J 10 bases; nucleotides not matched to a gene: 5. Per germline, CDR1 MNHEY and CDR2 SVGAGI. CDR3 length: 14 residues. The CDR3 here is CASSLTGGGSPLHF. CDR3 DNA sequence: TGTGCCAGCAGTTTGACAGGGGGTGGATCACCCCTCCACTTT.